This T cell receptor beta chain is from a study of T cell changes during pregnancy in multiple sclerosis. Sequencing used immunoSEQ multiplex PCR; TCRdb keeps in-frame clones, though not all of them. The sample shows 75,000 to 80,000 clones, just over 90% of them seen only once. This CDR3 is built from 15 residues. The ends lost 7 bases at V and 5 bases at J; junction bases unmatched: 12. CDR1 is MNHNS and CDR2 is SASEGT in the germline V gene. The sequence was obtained from a female donor in good health, enrolled as a control in a pregnancy study. This specimen consisted of peripheral blood, obtained in the second trimester of pregnancy. The V and J genes are TRBV6-1 and TRBJ2-3; TRBD1 matches 7 bases. CDR3: CASIGIRGGQDTQYF. CDR3 coding DNA: TGTGCCAGCATTGGTATCCGAGGGGGCCAAGATACGCAGTATTTT.